This passage covers 9 T cell receptor beta chains from one sample sequenced in a study of cytomegalovirus exposure and HLA in healthy donors. In the PCR, 60 Vbeta and 13 Jbeta primers were used. TCRdb keeps only in-frame clones here, not all; method: immunoSEQ multiplex PCR. The top ten hold about 4.4% of the sample, which has 130,000 or so clones, about 78% seen once. The sample was PBMCs. The receptors originated from a man over 45 in good health and CMV-seropositive.

For the CDR3, the DNA is TGTGCCAGCAGTCAGGGACTAGCGGGGGGACAAGAGACCCAGTACTTC. Its protein product is CASSQGLAGGQETQYF. The chain joins TRBV5-5 to TRBJ2-5; 15 bases are a match to TRBD2. Trimming cost V 5 bases and J 2 bases; bases outside gene matches: 4. The length of the CDR3 is 16 residues. Germline CDR1 and CDR2: SGHKS and YYEKEE (reference sequence).

The chain recombines TRBV11-2 with TRBJ1-1; TRBD1 is a possible D gene (6 bases). Germline CDR1 reads SGHAT; CDR2 reads FQNNGV. CDR3 length: 14 amino acids. Trimming pared 8 bases from V and 4 bases from J, leaving 17 bases between. The CDR3 nucleotides read TGTGCCAGCCACCGAACGGGGGGCTTCACTGAAGCTTTCTTT. This sequence encodes CASHRTGGFTEAFF.

J is TRBJ2-1 and V is TRBV5-1; TRBD2 agrees at 8 bases. The CDR3 spans 15 residues. Germline values: CDR1 SGHRS, CDR2 YFSETQ. After removal of 4 bases from V and 3 bases from J, the junction contained 6 bases not matched to a gene. The CDR3 sequence: CASSRELAVYNEQFF. CDR3 DNA: TGCGCCAGCAGCCGGGAACTAGCGGTCTACAATGAGCAGTTCTTC.

This rearrangement joins TRBV2 to TRBJ2-3; 7 bases are a match to TRBD2. Germline CDR1 SNHLY, CDR2 FYNNEI. The CDR3 sequence is 12 residues long. V lost 4 bases to trimming and J lost 5 bases; unmatched junction nucleotides: 0. The CDR3 coding sequence is TGTGCCAGCAGTGGGGGGGGAGATACGCAGTATTTT. As protein: CASSGGGDTQYF.

This clone has a single count. The rearrangement joins TRBV19 to TRBJ1-4; 9 bases are a match to TRBD1. With 4 bases clipped from V and 4 bases from J, the junction kept 7 bases outside the gene matches. From germline, CDR1 is LNHDA and CDR2 SQIVND (reference sequence). The CDR3 contains 16 residues. DNA of the CDR3: TGTGCCAGTAGTACTCTGGGGACAGGGTTTAATGAAAAACTGTTTTTT. It encodes CASSTLGTGFNEKLFF.

CDR3 bases: TGTGCCAGTAGCACAACCCACACAGATACGCAGTATTTT. Protein product: CASSTTHTDTQYF. The chain couples TRBV19 to TRBJ2-3; the D is unclear. CDR3 length equals 13 residues. Trimming pared 6 bases from V and 2 bases from J, leaving 9 bases between. CDR1 and CDR2 from the germline V gene are LNHDA and SQIVND (reference sequence).

The V gene is TRBV5-1, the J gene TRBJ2-2; D not resolved. Germline V gene lookup returns CDR1 SGHRS and CDR2 YFSETQ. V shed 0 bases and J shed 6 bases, with 9 bases lying between them. The CDR3 loop spans 14 amino acids. CDR3 amino acids: CASSLDRVPGELFF. The CDR3 DNA sequence: TGCGCCAGCAGCTTGGACCGAGTACCCGGGGAGCTGTTTTTT.

The chain carries TRBV19 and TRBJ2-3; the match to TRBD1 covers 9 bases. In germline, CDR1 is LNHDA, CDR2 SQIVND (reference sequence). V lost 10 bases to trimming and J lost 2 bases; unmatched junction nucleotides: 10. The CDR3 consists of 15 residues. The CDR3 coding sequence is TGTGCCACCGGACCGGGACAGGGCCACACAGATACGCAGTATTTT. This encodes CATGPGQGHTDTQYF.

The chain carries TRBV7-2 and TRBJ1-4; a possible D gene is TRBD1 (5 bases). This CDR3 contains 13 residues. Trimming took off 5 bases at V and 11 bases at J, with 15 bases between the two ends. The germline CDR1 and CDR2 sequences are SGHTA and FQGNSA. In DNA form, the CDR3 reads TGTGCCAGCAGCCTCGCCGGGGGGGGGAAACTGTTTTTT. Residues: CASSLAGGGKLFF.